A selection of T cell receptor beta chains follows, all from one sample in a study of molecular identifiers for immune sequencing clone quantification. TCRdb passed the PCR reads through MiXCR, listing each CDR3 protein once. Of roughly 90,000 distinct CDR3 sequences listed, roughly 20% are singletons. Specimen: naive CD8+ T cells from blood, with Jurkat cell RNA spiked in. Receptors originate from a human donor in good health. Some libraries in this study had Jurkat cell RNA spiked in. Both conserved end residues are part of each CDR3. The order of the fields is V gene, J gene, CDR3 protein.

V: TRBV20-1; J: TRBJ2-7; CDR3: CSARDTKFYEQYF
V: TRBV7-2; J: TRBJ2-3; CDR3: CASSLDLVAGSDTQYF
V: TRBV7-9; J: TRBJ1-1; CDR3: CASSTGVNTEAFF
V: TRBV27; J: TRBJ2-1; CDR3: CASSPATGDEQFF
V: TRBV5-4; J: TRBJ2-1; CDR3: CASSVEHNEQFF
V: TRBV9; J: TRBJ2-2; CDR3: CASSAPRTGVGGELFF
V: TRBV20-1; J: TRBJ2-3; CDR3: CSATSGPRDTQYF
V: TRBV20-1; J: TRBJ2-7; CDR3: CRTGLAGDYEQYF
V: TRBV27; J: TRBJ1-1; CDR3: CASSLGGYANTEAFF
V: TRBV4-1; J: TRBJ1-5; CDR3: CASSQEPRLNQPQHF
V: TRBV7-4; J: TRBJ2-5; CDR3: CASSEFNQDTQYF
V: TRBV7-2; J: TRBJ2-1; CDR3: CASSHDSYNEQFF
V: TRBV11-2; J: TRBJ2-4; CDR3: CASSFPAGERQYF
V: TRBV15; J: TRBJ2-7; CDR3: CATSKGTEQYF
V: TRBV12-3/TRBV12-4; J: TRBJ2-5; CDR3: CASSPATSGQETQYF
V: TRBV7-9; J: TRBJ2-3; CDR3: CASSLGQGAIKDTQYF
V: TRBV11-2; J: TRBJ1-4; CDR3: CASSLDGQAATNEKLFF
V: TRBV7-2; J: TRBJ1-2; CDR3: CASSLWFDRTNYGYTF
V: TRBV11-2; J: TRBJ2-3; CDR3: CASSFIGSGTGTDTQYF
V: TRBV6-5; J: TRBJ2-7; CDR3: CASSPLTVSHEQYF
V: TRBV6-2/TRBV6-3; J: TRBJ2-6; CDR3: CASSPRGAPGANVLTF
V: TRBV28; J: TRBJ2-7; CDR3: CASSLYREQDAGYF
V: TRBV6-2/TRBV6-3; J: TRBJ1-2; CDR3: CASSYTRGLYTF
V: TRBV10-2; J: TRBJ2-3; CDR3: CASWRGAEDTQYF
V: TRBV20-1; J: TRBJ2-6; CDR3: CSATTGTSSGANVLTF
V: TRBV12-3/TRBV12-4; J: TRBJ1-3; CDR3: CASSLLGQGATIYF
V: TRBV15; J: TRBJ2-3; CDR3: CATSSEWTSGTSTDTQYF
V: TRBV7-3; J: TRBJ1-1; CDR3: CASSLAGTEYTEAFF
V: TRBV4-1; J: TRBJ1-2; CDR3: CASSQDRQFYGYTF
V: TRBV15; J: TRBJ2-1; CDR3: CATSTSGAPYNEQFF
V: TRBV10-3; J: TRBJ2-2; CDR3: CAISELGQGNTGELFF
V: TRBV7-2; J: TRBJ2-2; CDR3: CASRGLVSNAGELFF
V: TRBV3-1; J: TRBJ2-3; CDR3: CASSQGSSGRAGTWPDTQYF
V: TRBV27; J: TRBJ1-2; CDR3: CASSTTGFYGYTF
V: TRBV6-5; J: TRBJ2-5; CDR3: CASSYGRVETQYF
V: TRBV20-1; J: TRBJ2-3; CDR3: CSARDNDAEARLLGTDTQYF
V: TRBV19; J: TRBJ2-7; CDR3: CASSIGAGAHEQYF
V: TRBV29-1; J: TRBJ2-7; CDR3: CSVEFLSEQYF
V: TRBV13; J: TRBJ2-7; CDR3: CASSYTGGLREQYF
V: TRBV4-3; J: TRBJ2-1; CDR3: CASSPASGGPYNEQFF
V: TRBV29-1; J: TRBJ2-2; CDR3: CSVAGHTGELFF
V: TRBV24-1; J: TRBJ2-7; CDR3: CATSDPYVDYEQYF
V: TRBV7-9; J: TRBJ2-1; CDR3: CASSTRTSGTHNEQFF
V: TRBV27; J: TRBJ1-1; CDR3: CASSSYVEAFF
V: TRBV7-8; J: TRBJ2-7; CDR3: CASSIRQGFLYEQYF
V: TRBV7-9; J: TRBJ2-2; CDR3: CASRTGTGVTGELFF